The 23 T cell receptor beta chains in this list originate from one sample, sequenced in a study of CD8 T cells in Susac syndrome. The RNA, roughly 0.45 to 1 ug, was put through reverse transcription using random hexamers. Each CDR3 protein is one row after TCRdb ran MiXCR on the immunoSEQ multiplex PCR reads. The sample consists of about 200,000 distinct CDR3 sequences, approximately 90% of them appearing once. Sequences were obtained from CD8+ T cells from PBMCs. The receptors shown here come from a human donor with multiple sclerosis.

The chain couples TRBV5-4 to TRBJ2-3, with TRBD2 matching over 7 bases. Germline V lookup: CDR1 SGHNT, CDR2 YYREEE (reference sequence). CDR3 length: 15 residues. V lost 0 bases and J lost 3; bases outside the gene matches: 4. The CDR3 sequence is CASSLGYGRTDTQYF. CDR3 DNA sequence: TGTGCCAGCAGCTTGGGTTACGGGAGGACAGATACGCAGTATTTT.

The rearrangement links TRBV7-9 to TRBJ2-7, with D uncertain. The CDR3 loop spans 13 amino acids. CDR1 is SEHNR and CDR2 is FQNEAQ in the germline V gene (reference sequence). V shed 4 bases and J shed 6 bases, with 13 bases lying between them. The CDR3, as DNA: TGTGCCAGCAGCTACGAGTTGGGTAGCGAGCAGTACTTC. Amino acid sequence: CASSYELGSEQYF.

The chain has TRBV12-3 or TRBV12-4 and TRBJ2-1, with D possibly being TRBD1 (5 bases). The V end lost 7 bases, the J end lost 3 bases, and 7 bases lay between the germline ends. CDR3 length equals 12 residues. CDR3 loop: CASTRDYNEQFF. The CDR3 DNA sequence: TGTGCCAGCACCAGGGACTACAATGAGCAGTTCTTC.

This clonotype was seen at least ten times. As DNA, the CDR3 is TGTGCCAGCAGCCAAGGTTCCTACGAGCAGTACTTC. Translation: CASSQGSYEQYF. This sequence joins TRBV3-1 and TRBJ2-7; D unclear. Trimming took 1 base from V and 1 from J, leaving 2 bases between them. Germline assignment: CDR1 LGHDT and CDR2 YNNKEL (reference sequence). CDR3 length equals 12 residues.

The CDR3 region has the DNA TGCGCCAGCAGCCAGGACAGGGCTGGCACAGATACGCAGTATTTT. This gives the protein CASSQDRAGTDTQYF. This chain connects TRBV4-1 to TRBJ2-3; TRBD1 matches at 8 bases. The CDR3 totals 15 residues. Germline lookup yields CDR1 MGHRA and CDR2 YSYEKL. Losses at the gene ends were 3 bases for V and 1 base for J; bases not matched to a gene: 3.

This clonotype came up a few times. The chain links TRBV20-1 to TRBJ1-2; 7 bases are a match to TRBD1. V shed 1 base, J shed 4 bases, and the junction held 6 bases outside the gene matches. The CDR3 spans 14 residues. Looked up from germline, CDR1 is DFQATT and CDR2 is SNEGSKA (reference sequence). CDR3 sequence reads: CSARAGTDLYGYTF. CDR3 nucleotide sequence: TGCAGTGCTAGAGCCGGGACAGACCTCTATGGCTACACCTTC.

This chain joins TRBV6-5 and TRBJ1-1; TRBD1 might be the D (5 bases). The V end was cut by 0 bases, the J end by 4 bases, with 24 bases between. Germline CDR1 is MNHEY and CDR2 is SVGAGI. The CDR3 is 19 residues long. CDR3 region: CASSYSVERTPPRGTEAFF. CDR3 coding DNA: TGTGCCAGCAGTTACTCAGTTGAGAGGACACCCCCTAGGGGCACTGAAGCTTTCTTT.

CDR3 sequence: CASSLTRQVSYEQYF. The CDR3 coding sequence is TGTGCCAGCAGCTTGACGCGGCAGGTTTCCTACGAGCAGTACTTC. V and J are TRBV13 and TRBJ2-7; D gene unclear. Germline lookup yields CDR1 PRHDT and CDR2 FYEKMQ (reference sequence). The CDR3 loop spans 15 amino acids. The germline V and J ends were trimmed by 3 bases and 1 base, with 13 bases remaining between them.

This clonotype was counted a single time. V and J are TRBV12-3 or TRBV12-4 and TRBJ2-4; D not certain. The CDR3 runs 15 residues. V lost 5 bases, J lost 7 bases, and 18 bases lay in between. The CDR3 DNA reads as TGTGCCAGCAGTCCCCCCGTGGGGAAGGAGAACATTCAGTACTTC. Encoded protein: CASSPPVGKENIQYF.

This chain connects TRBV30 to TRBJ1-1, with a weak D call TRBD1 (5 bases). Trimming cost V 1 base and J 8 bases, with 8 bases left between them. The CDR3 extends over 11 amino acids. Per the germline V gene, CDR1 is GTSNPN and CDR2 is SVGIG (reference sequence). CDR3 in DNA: TGTGCCTGGAGTGCCGGGGGAGAAGCTTTCTTT. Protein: CAWSAGGEAFF.

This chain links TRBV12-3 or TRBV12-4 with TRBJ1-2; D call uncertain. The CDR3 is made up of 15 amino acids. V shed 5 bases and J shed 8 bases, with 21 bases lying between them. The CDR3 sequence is CASSLRINPYGGYTF. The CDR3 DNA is TGTGCCAGCAGTCTCCGTATCAACCCCTACGGAGGCTACACCTTC.

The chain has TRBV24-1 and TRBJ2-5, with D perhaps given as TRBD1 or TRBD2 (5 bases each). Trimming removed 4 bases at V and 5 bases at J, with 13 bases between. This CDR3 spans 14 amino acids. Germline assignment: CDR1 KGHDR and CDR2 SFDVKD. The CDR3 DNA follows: TGTGCCACCAGTGAACCGACAGAGGGGGAGACCCAGTACTTC. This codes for CATSEPTEGETQYF.

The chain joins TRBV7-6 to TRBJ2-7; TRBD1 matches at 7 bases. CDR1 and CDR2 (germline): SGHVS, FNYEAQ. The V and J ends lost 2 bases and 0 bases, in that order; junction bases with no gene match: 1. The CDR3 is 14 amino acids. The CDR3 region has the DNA TGTGCCAGCAGCTTACGGGACAGCTCCTACGAGCAGTACTTC. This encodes CASSLRDSSYEQYF.

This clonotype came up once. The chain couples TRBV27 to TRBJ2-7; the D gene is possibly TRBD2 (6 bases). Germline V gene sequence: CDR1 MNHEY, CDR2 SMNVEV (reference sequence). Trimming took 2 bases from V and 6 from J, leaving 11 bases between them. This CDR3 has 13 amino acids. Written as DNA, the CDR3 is TGTGCCAGCAGTTTAGGAGGGCACGGCGAGCAGTACTTC. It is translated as CASSLGGHGEQYF.

The CDR3 DNA reads as TGTGCCAGCAGCCAAGATGCCCGGGCGAACACTGAAGCTTTCTTT. The encoded protein is CASSQDARANTEAFF. This chain connects TRBV4-2 to TRBJ1-1, with no clear D. Per the germline V gene, CDR1 is LGHNA and CDR2 is YNFKEQ. Between the trimmed V and J ends, which lost 0 bases and 1 base, there was a span of 9 bases. The CDR3 covers 15 residues.

The CDR3 bases are TGCGCCAGCAGCCCGACTAGCGGGTACCCCTACGAGCAGTACTTC. Translation gives CASSPTSGYPYEQYF. The genes are TRBV4-1 and TRBJ2-7; the match to TRBD2 covers 10 bases. V lost 4 bases, J lost 2 bases, and 5 bases stayed unmatched. Germline assignment: CDR1 MGHRA and CDR2 YSYEKL. The CDR3 is 15 residues long.

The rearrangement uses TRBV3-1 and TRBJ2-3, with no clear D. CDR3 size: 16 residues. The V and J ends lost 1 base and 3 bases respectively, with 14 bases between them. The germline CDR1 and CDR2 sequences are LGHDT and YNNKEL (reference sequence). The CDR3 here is CASSQGIGVETDTQYF. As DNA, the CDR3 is TGTGCCAGCAGCCAAGGGATCGGAGTGGAAACAGATACGCAGTATTTT.

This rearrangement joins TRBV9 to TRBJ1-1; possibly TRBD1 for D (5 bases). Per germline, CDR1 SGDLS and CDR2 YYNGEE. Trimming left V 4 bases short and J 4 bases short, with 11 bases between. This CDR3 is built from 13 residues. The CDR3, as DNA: TGTGCCAGCAGCAGGGGATGGGGCACTGAAGCTTTCTTT. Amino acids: CASSRGWGTEAFF.

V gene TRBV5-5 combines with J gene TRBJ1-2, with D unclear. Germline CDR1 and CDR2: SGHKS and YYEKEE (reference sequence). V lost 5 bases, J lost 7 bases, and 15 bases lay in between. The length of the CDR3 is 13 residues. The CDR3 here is CASRADILSGYTF. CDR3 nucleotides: TGTGCCAGCAGGGCAGACATTCTCAGTGGCTACACCTTC. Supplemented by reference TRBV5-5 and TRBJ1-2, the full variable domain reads DAGVTQSPTHLIKTRGQQVTLRCSPISGHKSVSWYQQVLGQGPQFIFQYYEKEERGRGNFPDRFSARQFPNYSSELNVNALLLGDSALYLCASRADILSGYTFGSGTRLTVV.

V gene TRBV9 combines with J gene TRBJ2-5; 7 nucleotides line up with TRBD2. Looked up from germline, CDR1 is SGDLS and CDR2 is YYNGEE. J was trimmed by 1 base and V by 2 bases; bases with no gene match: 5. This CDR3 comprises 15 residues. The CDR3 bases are TGTGCCAGCAGCGTTTCTAGCGGTTTCCAAGAGACCCAGTACTTC. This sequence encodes CASSVSSGFQETQYF.

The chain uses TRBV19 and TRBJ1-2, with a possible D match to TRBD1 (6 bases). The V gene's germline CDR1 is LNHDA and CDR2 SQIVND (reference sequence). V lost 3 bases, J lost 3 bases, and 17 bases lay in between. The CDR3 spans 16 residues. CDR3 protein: CASSMPLDRPDYGYTF. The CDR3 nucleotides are TGTGCCAGTAGTATGCCCCTCGACAGGCCGGACTATGGCTACACCTTC.

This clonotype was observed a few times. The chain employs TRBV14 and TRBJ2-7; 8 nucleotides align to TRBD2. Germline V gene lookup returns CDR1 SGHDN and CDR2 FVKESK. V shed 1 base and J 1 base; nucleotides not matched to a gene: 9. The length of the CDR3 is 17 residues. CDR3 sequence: CASSQVGAGVASYEQYF. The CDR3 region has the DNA TGTGCCAGCAGCCAAGTTGGAGCGGGAGTGGCTTCCTACGAGCAGTACTTC.

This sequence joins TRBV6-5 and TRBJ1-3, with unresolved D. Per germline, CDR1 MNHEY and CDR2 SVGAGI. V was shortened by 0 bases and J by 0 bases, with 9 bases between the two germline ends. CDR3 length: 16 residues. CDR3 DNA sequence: TGTGCCAGCAGTTACTCGAATGGAGCCTCTGGAAACACCATATATTTT. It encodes CASSYSNGASGNTIYF.